This TCR beta chain was identified during a study of T cells in women clearing cervical HPV infection. Study overall: Case blood was drawn when the lesion was first found; control blood after infection became undetectable. Only a few women had HLA typing results available.

J gave up 1 base and V 4 bases, and 4 bases lay outside the gene matches. Germline CDR1 is SGHRS and CDR2 is YFSETQ. The CDR3 consists of 15 residues. Points from the study as a whole: Cases carried less TRBV6-7 than controls: around 0.11% versus 0.15%.

Some clones are missing from TCRdb's copy, which holds only in-frame ones; the method was immunoSEQ multiplex PCR. The sample's table shows 15,000 to 20,000 clones. With respect to this clone: Its antigen is as yet unknown. The read terminates 3 residues before the CDR3 end, so the remaining end is supplied by the germline J gene.

The chain joins TRBV5-1 to TRBJ2-5; 10 bases agree with TRBD2. The sample was blood buffy coat. The sequence came from a woman aged 18 to 69 with a cervical HPV16 infection that either progressed to CIN3+ or cleared (not recorded which). The covered CDR3 bases are TGCGCCAGCAGCCCAGGACTAGCGGTCCAAGAGACC. Translation: CASSPGLAVQET. The complete CDR3 sequence is CASSPGLAVQETQYF.